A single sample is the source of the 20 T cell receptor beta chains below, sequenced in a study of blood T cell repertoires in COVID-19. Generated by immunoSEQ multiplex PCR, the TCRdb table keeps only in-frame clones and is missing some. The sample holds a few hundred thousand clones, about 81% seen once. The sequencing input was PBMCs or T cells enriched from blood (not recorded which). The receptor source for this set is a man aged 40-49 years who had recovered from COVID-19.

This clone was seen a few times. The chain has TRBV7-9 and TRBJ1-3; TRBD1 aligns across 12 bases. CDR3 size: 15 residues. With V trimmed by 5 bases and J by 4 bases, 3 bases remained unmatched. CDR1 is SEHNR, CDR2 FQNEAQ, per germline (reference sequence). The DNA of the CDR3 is TGTGCCAGCAGCGGGACAGGGGGCAAGGGAAACACCATATATTTT. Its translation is CASSGTGGKGNTIYF.

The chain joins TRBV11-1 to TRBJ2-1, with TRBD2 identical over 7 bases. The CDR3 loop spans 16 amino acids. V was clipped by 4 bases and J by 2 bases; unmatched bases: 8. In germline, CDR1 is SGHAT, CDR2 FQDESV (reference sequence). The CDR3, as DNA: TGTGCCAGCAGCTGGGGTCAGCGGGGACCCTACAATGAGCAGTTCTTC. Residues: CASSWGQRGPYNEQFF.

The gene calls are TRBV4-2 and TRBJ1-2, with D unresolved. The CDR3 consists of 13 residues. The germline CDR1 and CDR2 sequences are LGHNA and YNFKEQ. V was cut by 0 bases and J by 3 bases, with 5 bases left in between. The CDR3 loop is CASSQDGYYGYTF. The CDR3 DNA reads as TGTGCCAGCAGCCAAGATGGCTACTATGGCTACACCTTC.

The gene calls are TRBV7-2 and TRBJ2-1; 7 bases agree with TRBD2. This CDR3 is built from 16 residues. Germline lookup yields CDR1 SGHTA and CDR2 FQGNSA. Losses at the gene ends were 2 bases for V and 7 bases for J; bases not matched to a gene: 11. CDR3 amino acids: CASSLMAGASQNEQFF. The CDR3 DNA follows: TGTGCCAGCAGCTTAATGGCGGGAGCCTCCCAGAATGAGCAGTTCTTC.

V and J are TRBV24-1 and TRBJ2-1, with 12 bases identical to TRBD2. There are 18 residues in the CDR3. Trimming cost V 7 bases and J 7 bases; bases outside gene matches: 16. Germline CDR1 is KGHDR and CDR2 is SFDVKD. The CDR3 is CATSLTSGSLLEWNEQFF. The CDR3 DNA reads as TGTGCCACCAGCCTGACTAGCGGGAGCCTCTTGGAATGGAATGAGCAGTTCTTC.

The CDR3 DNA sequence: TGCGCCAGCAGCTTGAGGGGACAGTTTAATGAAAAACTGTTTTTT. This gives the protein CASSLRGQFNEKLFF. V and J are TRBV5-1 and TRBJ1-4; 7 bases line up with TRBD1. There are 15 residues in the CDR3. CDR1 SGHRS and CDR2 YFSETQ come from the germline V gene. Trimming took 1 base from V and 4 from J; bases not matched to a gene: 4.

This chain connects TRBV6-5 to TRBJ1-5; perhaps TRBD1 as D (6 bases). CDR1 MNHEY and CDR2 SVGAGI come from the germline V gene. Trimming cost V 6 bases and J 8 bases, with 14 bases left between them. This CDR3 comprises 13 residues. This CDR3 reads CASSRGQLKPQHF. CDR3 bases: TGTGCCAGCAGCCGTGGACAGCTTAAGCCCCAGCATTTT.

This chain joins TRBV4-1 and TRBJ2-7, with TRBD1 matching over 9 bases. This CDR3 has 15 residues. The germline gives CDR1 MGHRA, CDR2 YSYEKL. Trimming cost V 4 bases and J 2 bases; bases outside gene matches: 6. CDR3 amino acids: CASSRGRQGAYEQYF. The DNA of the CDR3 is TGCGCCAGCAGCCGGGGGAGACAGGGGGCCTACGAGCAGTACTTC.

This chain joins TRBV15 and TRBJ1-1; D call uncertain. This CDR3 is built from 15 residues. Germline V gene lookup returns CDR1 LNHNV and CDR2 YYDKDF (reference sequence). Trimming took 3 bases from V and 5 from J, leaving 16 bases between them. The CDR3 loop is CATSRTDLGETEAFF. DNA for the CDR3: TGTGCCACCAGCAGGACCGACTTAGGAGAAACTGAAGCTTTCTTT.

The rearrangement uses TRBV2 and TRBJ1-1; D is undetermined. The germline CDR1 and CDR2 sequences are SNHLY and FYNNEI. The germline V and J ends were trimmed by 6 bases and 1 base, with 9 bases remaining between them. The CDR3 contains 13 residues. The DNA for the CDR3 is TGTGCCAGCAGATATAATAGGAACACTGAAGCTTTCTTT. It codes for CASRYNRNTEAFF.

The CDR3 DNA is TGTGCCAGTCGAAAGGGGGACACCTTAGGGGCCTCCAACTATGGCTACACCTTC. This translates into CASRKGDTLGASNYGYTF. The chain has TRBV19 and TRBJ1-2; possibly TRBD1 for D (6 bases). CDR3 length: 18 residues. The germline V and J ends were trimmed by 8 bases and 2 bases, with 27 bases remaining between them. CDR1 and CDR2 from the germline V gene are LNHDA and SQIVND (reference sequence). Drawing the rest from reference TRBV19 and TRBJ1-2, the complete variable domain is DGGITQSPKYLFRKEGQNVTLSCEQNLNHDAMYWYRQDPGQGLRLIYYSQIVNDFQKGDIAEGYSVSREKKESFPLTVTSAQKNPTAFYLCASRKGDTLGASNYGYTFGSGTRLTVV.

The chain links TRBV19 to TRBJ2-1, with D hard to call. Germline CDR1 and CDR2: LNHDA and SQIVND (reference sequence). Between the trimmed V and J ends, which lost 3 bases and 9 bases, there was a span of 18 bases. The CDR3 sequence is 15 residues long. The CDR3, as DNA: TGTGCCAGTAGTATTATGGTCTTGTCTGGCGGTGAGCAGTTCTTC. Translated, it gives CASSIMVLSGGEQFF.

This chain's CDR3 is CASSSPAVFGGELFF. DNA of the CDR3: TGTGCCAGCAGCTCCCCTGCGGTGTTTGGCGGGGAGCTGTTTTTT. The genes are TRBV9 and TRBJ2-2; no definite D call. The CDR3 is 15 amino acids. Trimming removed 4 bases from V and 7 bases from J, with 17 bases in between. CDR1 and CDR2 (germline): SGDLS, YYNGEE.

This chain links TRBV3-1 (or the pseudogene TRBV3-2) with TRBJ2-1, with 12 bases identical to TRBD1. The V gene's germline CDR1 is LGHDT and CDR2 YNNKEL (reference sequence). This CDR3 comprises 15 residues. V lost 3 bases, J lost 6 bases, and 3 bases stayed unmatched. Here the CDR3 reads CASSQGDRGRNEQFF. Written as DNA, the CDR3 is TGTGCCAGCAGCCAGGGGGACAGGGGGCGCAATGAGCAGTTCTTC.

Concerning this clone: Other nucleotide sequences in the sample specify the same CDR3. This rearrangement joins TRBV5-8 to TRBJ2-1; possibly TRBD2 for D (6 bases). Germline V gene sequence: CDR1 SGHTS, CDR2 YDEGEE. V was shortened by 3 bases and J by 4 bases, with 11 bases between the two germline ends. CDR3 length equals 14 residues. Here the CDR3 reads CASSSGVRYNEQFF. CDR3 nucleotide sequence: TGTGCCAGCAGCTCGGGGGTGAGGTACAATGAGCAGTTCTTC.

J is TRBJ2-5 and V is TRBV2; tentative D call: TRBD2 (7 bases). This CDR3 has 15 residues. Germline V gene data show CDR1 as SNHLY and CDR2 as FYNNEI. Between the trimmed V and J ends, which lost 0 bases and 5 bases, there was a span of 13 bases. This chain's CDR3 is CASSEAGRGGETQYF. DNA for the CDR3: TGTGCCAGCAGTGAAGCGGGCAGGGGAGGGGAGACCCAGTACTTC.

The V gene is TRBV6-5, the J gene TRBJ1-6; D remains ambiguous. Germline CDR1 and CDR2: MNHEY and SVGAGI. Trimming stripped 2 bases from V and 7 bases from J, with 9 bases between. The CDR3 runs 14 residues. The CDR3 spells CASSYVAENSPLHF. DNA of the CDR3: TGTGCCAGCAGTTACGTGGCAGAAAATTCACCCCTCCACTTT.

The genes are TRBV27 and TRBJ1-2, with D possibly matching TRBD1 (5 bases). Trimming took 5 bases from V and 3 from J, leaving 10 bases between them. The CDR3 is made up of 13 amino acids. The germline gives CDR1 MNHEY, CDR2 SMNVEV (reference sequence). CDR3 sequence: CASSRTSDYGYTF. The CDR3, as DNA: TGTGCCAGCAGTCGGACATCGGACTATGGCTACACCTTC.

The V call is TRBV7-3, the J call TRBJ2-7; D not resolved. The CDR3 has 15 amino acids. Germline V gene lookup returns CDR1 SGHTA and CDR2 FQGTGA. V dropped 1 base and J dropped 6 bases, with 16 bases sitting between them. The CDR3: CASSLIASPPSEQYF. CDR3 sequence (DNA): TGTGCCAGCAGCTTAATCGCTTCGCCTCCTAGCGAGCAGTACTTC.

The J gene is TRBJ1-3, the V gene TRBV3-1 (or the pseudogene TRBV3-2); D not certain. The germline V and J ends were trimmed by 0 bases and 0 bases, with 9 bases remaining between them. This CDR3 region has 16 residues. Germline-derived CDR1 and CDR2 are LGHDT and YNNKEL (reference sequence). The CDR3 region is CASSQDPNSSGNTIYF. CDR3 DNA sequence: TGTGCCAGCAGCCAAGATCCGAATAGCTCTGGAAACACCATATATTTT.